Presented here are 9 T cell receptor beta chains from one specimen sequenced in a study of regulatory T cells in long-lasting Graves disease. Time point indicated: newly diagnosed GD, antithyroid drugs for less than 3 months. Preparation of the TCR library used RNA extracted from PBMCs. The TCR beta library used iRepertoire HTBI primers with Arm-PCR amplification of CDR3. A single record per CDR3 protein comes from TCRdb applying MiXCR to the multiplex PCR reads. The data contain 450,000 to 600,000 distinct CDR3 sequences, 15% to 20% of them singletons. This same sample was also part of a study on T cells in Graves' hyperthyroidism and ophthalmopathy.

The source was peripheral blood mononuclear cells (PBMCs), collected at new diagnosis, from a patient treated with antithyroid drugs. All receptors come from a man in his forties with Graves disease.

CDR3 region: CASRLQGAGEQYF. The CDR3 DNA follows: TGTGCCAGCAGGCTACAGGGGGCTGGCGAGCAGTACTTC. V and J are TRBV7-9 and TRBJ2-7; TRBD1 matches at 9 bases. V shed 6 bases, J shed 6 bases, and the junction held 6 bases outside the gene matches. In germline, CDR1 is SEHNR, CDR2 FQNEAQ (reference sequence). The CDR3 sequence is 13 residues long. Variable domain in full (rest from reference TRBV7-9 and TRBJ2-7): DTGVSQNPRHKITKRGQNVTFRCDPISEHNRLYWYRQTLGQGPEFLTYFQNEAQLEKSRLLSDRFSAERPKGSFSTLEIQRTEQGDSAMYLCASRLQGAGEQYFGPGTRLTVT.

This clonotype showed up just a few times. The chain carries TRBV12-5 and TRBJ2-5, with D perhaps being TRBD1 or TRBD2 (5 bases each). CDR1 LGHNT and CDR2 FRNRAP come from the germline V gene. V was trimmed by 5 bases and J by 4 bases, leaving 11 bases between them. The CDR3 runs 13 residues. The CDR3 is CASGTRGGETQYF. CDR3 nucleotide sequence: TGTGCTAGTGGTACCCGGGGCGGAGAGACCCAGTACTTC.

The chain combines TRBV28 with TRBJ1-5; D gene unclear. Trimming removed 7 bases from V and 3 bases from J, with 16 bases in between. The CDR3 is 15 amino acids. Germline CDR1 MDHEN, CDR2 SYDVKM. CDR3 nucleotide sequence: TGTGCCAGCACATCAAGGGTTTTTCCCAATCAGCCCCAGCATTTT. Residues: CASTSRVFPNQPQHF.

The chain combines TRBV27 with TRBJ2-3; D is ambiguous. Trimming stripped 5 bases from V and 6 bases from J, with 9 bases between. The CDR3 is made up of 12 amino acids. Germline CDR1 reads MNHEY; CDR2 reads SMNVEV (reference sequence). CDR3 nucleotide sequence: TGTGCCAGCAGTCGGGTGCGGGATACGCAGTATTTT. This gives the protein CASSRVRDTQYF.

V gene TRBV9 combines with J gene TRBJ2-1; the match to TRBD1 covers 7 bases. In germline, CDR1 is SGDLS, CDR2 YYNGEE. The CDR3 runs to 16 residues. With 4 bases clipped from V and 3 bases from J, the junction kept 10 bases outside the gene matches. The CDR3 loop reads CASSRAGTAFYNEQFF. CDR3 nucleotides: TGTGCCAGCAGCAGAGCCGGGACAGCATTCTACAATGAGCAGTTCTTC. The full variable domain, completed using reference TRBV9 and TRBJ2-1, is DSGVTQTPKHLITATGQRVTLRCSPRSGDLSVYWYQQSLDQGLQFLIQYYNGEERAKGNILERFSAQQFPDLHSELNLSSLELGDSALYFCASSRAGTAFYNEQFFGPGTRLTVL.

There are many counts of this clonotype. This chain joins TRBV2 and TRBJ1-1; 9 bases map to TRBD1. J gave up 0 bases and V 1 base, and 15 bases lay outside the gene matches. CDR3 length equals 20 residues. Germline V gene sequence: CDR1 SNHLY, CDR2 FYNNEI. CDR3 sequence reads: CASSEVYRGQGPFMNTEAFF. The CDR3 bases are TGTGCCAGCAGTGAAGTTTATCGGGGACAGGGACCATTCATGAACACTGAAGCTTTCTTT.

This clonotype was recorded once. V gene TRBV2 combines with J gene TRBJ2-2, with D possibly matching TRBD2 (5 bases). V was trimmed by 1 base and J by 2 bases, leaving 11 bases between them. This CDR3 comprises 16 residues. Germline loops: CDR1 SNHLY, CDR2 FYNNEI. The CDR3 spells CASSEEERINTGELFF. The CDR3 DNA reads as TGTGCCAGCAGTGAAGAGGAGCGGATTAACACCGGGGAGCTGTTTTTT.

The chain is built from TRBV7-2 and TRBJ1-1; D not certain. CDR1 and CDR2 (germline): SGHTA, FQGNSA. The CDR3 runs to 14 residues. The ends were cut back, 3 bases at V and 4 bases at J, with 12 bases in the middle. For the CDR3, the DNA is TGTGCCAGCAGCTTGGGCTGGGGTCCCACTGAAGCTTTCTTT. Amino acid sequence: CASSLGWGPTEAFF.

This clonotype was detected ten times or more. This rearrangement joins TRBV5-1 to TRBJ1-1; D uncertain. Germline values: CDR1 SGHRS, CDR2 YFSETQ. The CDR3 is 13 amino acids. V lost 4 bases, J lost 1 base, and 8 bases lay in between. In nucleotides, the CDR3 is TGCGCCAGCAGCCCGACACCGAACACTGAAGCTTTCTTT. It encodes CASSPTPNTEAFF.